The next 9 T cell receptor beta chains were all read from a single sample in a study of spatial heterogeneity in lung cancer. Using its own MiXCR run on the 5' RACE reads, TCRdb lists one record per CDR3 protein. The sample records tens of thousands of distinct CDR3 sequences, over 10% being singletons. Specified time point: sample taken at primary tumor resection. Frozen PBMC, nontumor lung or tumor provided whole RNA, which was sequenced unsorted. The source was PBMCs, collected at surgery. Receptors were obtained from a male donor with early-stage non-small cell lung cancer.

The genes are TRBV6-5 and TRBJ1-5; D remains ambiguous. Germline lookup yields CDR1 MNHEY and CDR2 SVGAGI. This CDR3 is 15 amino acids long. Trimming removed 3 bases at V and 7 bases at J, with 16 bases between. CDR3 protein: CASSYSMAPGQPQHF. CDR3 nucleotides: TGTGCCAGCAGTTATTCGATGGCCCCCGGCCAGCCCCAGCATTTT.

In this sample, this clonotype turned up a few times. V is TRBV20-1 and J is TRBJ1-1; no definite D call. In germline, CDR1 is DFQATT, CDR2 SNEGSKA (reference sequence). This CDR3 comprises 13 residues. Trimming took 6 bases from V and 6 from J, leaving 17 bases between them. The CDR3 sequence: CSARTAGRPEAFF. The DNA of the CDR3 is TGCAGTGCCAGGACGGCGGGGAGGCCTGAAGCTTTCTTT.

The chain combines TRBV7-8 with TRBJ2-1, with 8 bases fitting TRBD1. This CDR3 has 15 amino acids. Trimming removed 5 bases from V and 3 bases from J; junction bases left unmatched: 6. CDR1 is SGHVS, CDR2 FQNEAQ, per germline. The CDR3 protein is CASSLQGAYYNEQFF. DNA of the CDR3: TGTGCCAGCAGCCTTCAGGGGGCTTACTACAATGAGCAGTTCTTC.

This clonotype came up many times. The chain employs TRBV6-2 or TRBV6-3 and TRBJ1-1; perhaps TRBD1 as D (6 bases). The CDR3 has 18 amino acids. Trimming stripped 6 bases from V and 1 base from J, with 24 bases between. Looked up from germline, CDR1 is MNHEY and CDR2 is SVGEGT. CDR3 nucleotides: TGTGCCAGCAGCCCCTTTCCCAGGGGTCCCTGGGGGAACACTGAAGCTTTCTTT. Protein: CASSPFPRGPWGNTEAFF.

The J gene is TRBJ1-1, the V gene TRBV30, with D perhaps matching TRBD1 (6 bases). The CDR3 extends over 15 amino acids. Germline CDR1 and CDR2: GTSNPN and SVGIG (reference sequence). Trimming took off 0 bases at V and 1 base at J, with 12 bases between the two ends. The DNA for the CDR3 is TGTGCCTGGAGTGTCGCGGGACATCCGAACACTGAAGCTTTCTTT. It yields the protein CAWSVAGHPNTEAFF.

This sequence joins TRBV6-5 and TRBJ2-7; 11 bases fit TRBD2. Germline CDR1 reads MNHEY; CDR2 reads SVGAGI. The CDR3 is made up of 16 amino acids. Trimming took 4 bases from V and 8 from J; bases not matched to a gene: 13. CDR3 nucleotides: TGTGCCAGCAGTTTCCCTTTAGCGGGGGGGACCTTCCAGCAGTACTTC. It specifies CASSFPLAGGTFQQYF.

A few counts support this clonotype. This chain joins TRBV7-9 and TRBJ1-4; D possibly corresponds to TRBD1 (6 bases). The germline V and J ends were trimmed by 2 bases and 4 bases, with 11 bases remaining between them. Germline CDR1 SEHNR, CDR2 FQNEAQ (reference sequence). There are 15 residues in the CDR3. This chain's CDR3 is CASSLTGALNEKLFF. The CDR3 DNA is TGTGCCAGCAGCTTAACGGGGGCCCTTAATGAAAAACTGTTTTTT. Combining the CDR3 with reference TRBV7-9 and TRBJ1-4 gives the whole variable domain DTGVSQNPRHKITKRGQNVTFRCDPISEHNRLYWYRQTLGQGPEFLTYFQNEAQLEKSRLLSDRFSAERPKGSFSTLEIQRTEQGDSAMYLCASSLTGALNEKLFFGSGTQLSVL.

V is TRBV29-1 and J is TRBJ2-1; D is perhaps TRBD2 (5 bases). CDR3 length: 12 residues. Per germline, CDR1 SQVTM and CDR2 ANQGSEA. Trimming left V 7 bases short and J 5 bases short, with 12 bases between. CDR3 sequence reads: CSGRAVDNEQFF. CDR3 DNA sequence: TGCAGCGGTCGAGCGGTTGACAATGAGCAGTTCTTC.

This clonotype was detected many times. The V gene is TRBV7-9, the J gene TRBJ1-1, with D uncertain. From germline, CDR1 is SEHNR and CDR2 FQNEAQ (reference sequence). The CDR3 covers 13 residues. V shed 4 bases and J shed 11 bases, with 17 bases lying between them. The CDR3 DNA follows: TGTGCCAGCAGCTCCCTCCTTAGTGAGGAGGCTTTCTTT. It yields the protein CASSSLLSEEAFF.